Included here is one T cell receptor (beta chain) sequence, with context. This sample stems from a study of blood T cell repertoires in COVID-19. Study-level information: Both acute and convalescent COVID-19 samples were obtained from the United States, Italy and Spain. From T cells, B-cell-depleted T cells, or PBMCs came the material, which was cDNA or gDNA.

Germline CDR1 is LGHDT and CDR2 is YNNKEL (reference sequence). The CDR3 has 15 amino acids. V gave up 0 bases and J gave up 5 bases, with 11 bases separating them. In the authors' workflow: Quantification of nucleated cells was approximated via reference gene primer amplification. Assay: immunoSEQ multiplex PCR; the TCRdb copy retains only in-frame clones and omits some. D and trimming were read from the DNA, whereas the V and J calls and clone size are those reported in that table. Here the sample spans 100,000 to 120,000 clones, 85% to 90% being singletons. Material for sequencing was peripheral blood. The V gene is TRBV3-1 (or the pseudogene TRBV3-2), the J gene TRBJ2-1, with D uncertain. This clonotype was obtained from a woman aged 45-65 years with acute or convalescent COVID-19. The CDR3 loop is CASSQDRLVHNEQFF. In nucleotides, the CDR3 is TGTGCCAGCAGCCAAGATCGCCTAGTGCACAATGAGCAGTTCTTC.